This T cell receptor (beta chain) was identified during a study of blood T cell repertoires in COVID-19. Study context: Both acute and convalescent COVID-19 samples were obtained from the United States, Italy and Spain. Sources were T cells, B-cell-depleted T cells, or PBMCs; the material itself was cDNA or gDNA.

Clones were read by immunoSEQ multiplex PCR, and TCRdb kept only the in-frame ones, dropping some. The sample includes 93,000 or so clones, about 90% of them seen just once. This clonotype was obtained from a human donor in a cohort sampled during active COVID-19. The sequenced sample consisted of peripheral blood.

The CDR3 region has the DNA TGTGCCACCAGCCCCCGGTCGGCTAGCGGGAGCGAGACCCAGTACTTC. It specifies CATSPRSASGSETQYF. The chain joins TRBV15 to TRBJ2-5; 10 bases are shared with TRBD2. The CDR3 runs to 16 residues. Unmatched junction bases numbered 11, after V lost 5 bases and J lost 5 bases. Germline V lookup: CDR1 LNHNV, CDR2 YYDKDF (reference sequence).